The rows below give T cell receptor beta chains drawn from one sample of a study of T cells after yellow fever vaccination. From the 5' RACE reads, TCRdb called clonotypes with MiXCR, one entry per CDR3 protein. The sample lists around 360,000 distinct CDR3 sequences, under 14% occurring once. The sequences come from PBMCs, collected on the day of the first yellow fever vaccination. Receptor source: a man aged 18 to 35 who received the YFV17D yellow fever vaccine. Both conserved end residues are part of each CDR3. The D gene is left open where the match is weak. Clone sizes are given selectively: once, few, many, or a class where the clone is expanded.

v_gene,j_gene,abundance,d_gene,CDR3nt,CDR3aa
TRBV10-3,TRBJ1-4,few,.,TGTGCCATCAGTGAGTCGAGGGAAGCTAATGAAAAACTGTTTTTT,CAISESREANEKLFF
TRBV7-2,TRBJ2-4,.,TRBD1,TGTGCCAGCAGCTTAGCGCCACAGGGGTGGACGGGTAGAGCCAAAAACATTCAGTACTTC,CASSLAPQGWTGRAKNIQYF
TRBV7-3,TRBJ1-1,.,TRBD1,TGTGCCAGCAGCTTAATGCCAGGGGGCTCCCCTGAAGCTTTCTTT,CASSLMPGGSPEAFF
TRBV27,TRBJ2-3,few,.,TGTGCCAGCAAATTACAGGGAGTATCGGATACGCAGTATTTT,CASKLQGVSDTQYF
TRBV27,TRBJ2-5,many,.,TGTGCCAGCAGCGGCCTGTTCCAAGAGACCCAGTACTTC,CASSGLFQETQYF
TRBV15,TRBJ1-1,.,.,TGTGCCACCAGCAGAGATCTGGGGGCCACTGAAGCTTTCTTT,CATSRDLGATEAFF
TRBV5-1,TRBJ1-4,.,TRBD1,TGCGCCAGCAGCGATGACAGGGTTGGGGAAAAACTGTTTTTT,CASSDDRVGEKLFF
TRBV5-4,TRBJ2-4,.,TRBD1,TGTGCCAGCAGCCCAAACAGGGGCACGCTAGCCAAAAACATTCAGTACTTC,CASSPNRGTLAKNIQYF
TRBV3-1,TRBJ1-1,few,.,TGTGCCAGCAGCACCCCCGGGACGGAGATTGAAGCTTTCTTT,CASSTPGTEIEAFF
TRBV12-3/TRBV12-4,TRBJ2-2,few,.,TGTGCCAGCAGTTGGGTGGGACCACCTTGGAGAGCCGGGGAGCTGTTTTTT,CASSWVGPPWRAGELFF
TRBV4-1,TRBJ2-2,.,TRBD2,TGCGCCAGCAGCCAAGACCGTTATGAGCGGGGGGCCGCGGAGCTGTTTTTT,CASSQDRYERGAAELFF
TRBV6-1,TRBJ2-3,.,.,TGTGCCAGCAGCCCTATAAATGGACCCAGCCAAGATACGCAGTATTTT,CASSPINGPSQDTQYF
TRBV29-1,TRBJ2-5,.,.,TGCAGCGTTGAACTTAGCAGGGTCCTAAAAGAGACCCAGTACTTC,CSVELSRVLKETQYF
TRBV2,TRBJ1-6,few,.,TGTGCCAGCAGTGTAATCCGGGATAATTCACCCCTCCACTTT,CASSVIRDNSPLHF
TRBV25-1,TRBJ2-1,many,.,TGTGCCAGCAGTGATCTGGACAGCCGCCAGGGCGGCTACAATGAGCAGTTCTTC,CASSDLDSRQGGYNEQFF
TRBV4-3,TRBJ1-4,many,TRBD1,TGCGCCAGCAGCCAAGGACCAGGACAGGCTAATGAAAAACTGTTTTTT,CASSQGPGQANEKLFF
TRBV7-8,TRBJ2-7,few,TRBD2,TGTGCCAGCAGCTCCCAAAAGCGGGGAGGGTTCTACGAGCAGTACTTC,CASSSQKRGGFYEQYF
TRBV7-2,TRBJ2-1,.,TRBD1,TGTGCCAGCAGCTTCCGGGACAGGGCCACTGAGCAGTTCTTC,CASSFRDRATEQFF
TRBV23-1,TRBJ2-3,.,TRBD2,TGCGCCAGCAGTCAATCCGGGACTAGAGTTTCAGATACGCAGTATTTT,CASSQSGTRVSDTQYF
TRBV18,TRBJ1-1,many,.,TGTGCCAGCTCGGACTTCCCGGGACGGGCCAACACTGAAGCTTTCTTT,CASSDFPGRANTEAFF
TRBV12-3/TRBV12-4,TRBJ2-1,.,TRBD2,TGTGCCAGCAAACTTCCGGGACTAGGGGGGTACAATGAGCAGTTCTTC,CASKLPGLGGYNEQFF
TRBV15,TRBJ1-3,.,.,TGTGCCACCAGCAGAGATCAGGGAGGATCTGGAAACACCATATATTTT,CATSRDQGGSGNTIYF
TRBV6-5,TRBJ1-4,.,.,TGTGCCAGCAGTTACGGGGTCCCCGGAGAAAAACTGTTTTTT,CASSYGVPGEKLFF
TRBV7-3,TRBJ1-1,few,.,TGTGCCAGCAGCCCCAGCTCCGGGACCACTGAAGCTTTCTTT,CASSPSSGTTEAFF
TRBV5-1,TRBJ2-2,few,.,TGCGCCAGCAGCTTGTTCGACCCGGCCGGAGACACCGGGGAGCTGTTTTTT,CASSLFDPAGDTGELFF
TRBV5-1,TRBJ1-2,.,.,TGCGCCAGCAGCTTAAGTGTTGAGGGCCGTGGCTACACCTTC,CASSLSVEGRGYTF
TRBV5-6,TRBJ1-2,.,.,TGTGCCAGCGGGTCGTGGGGTGGCTACACCTTC,CASGSWGGYTF
TRBV5-6,TRBJ1-1,few,.,TGTGCCAGCAGCCCCGTCTGGCGTAACACTGAAGCTTTCTTT,CASSPVWRNTEAFF
TRBV5-4,TRBJ1-1,few,.,TGTGCCAGCAGCTCCAAAGCGGCGGGCCCTGAAGCTTTCTTT,CASSSKAAGPEAFF
TRBV6-5,TRBJ2-2,.,.,TGTGCCAGCAGTTACGGGCAGGGTAGCACCGGGGAGCTGTTTTTT,CASSYGQGSTGELFF
TRBV24-1,TRBJ2-3,few,TRBD1,TGTGCCACCAGTCCCGGGACAGCCTTGGCCACAGATACGCAGTATTTT,CATSPGTALATDTQYF
TRBV4-1,TRBJ2-7,.,TRBD2,TGCGCCAGCAGCCGCACACTCACTAGCGTTGTATCCCCCTACGAGCAGTACTTC,CASSRTLTSVVSPYEQYF